These 9 T cell receptor beta chains were all obtained from the same sample, sequenced in a study of T cells in Graves' hyperthyroidism and ophthalmopathy (dated by TCRdb to about 2019). The library came from multiplex PCR. TCRdb records Illumina HiSeq 2000 as the sequencer. Amplification of TCR beta CDR3 regions was carried out from RNA transcripts. The TCR CDR3 was subjected to a first round of RT-PCR using the HTBI primer set and the Qiagen OneStep RT-PCR kit. TCRdb ran its own pipeline on the public reads, namely fastp trimming at Q25 and MiXCR clone calling, and kept in-frame beta chains. Rows with a matching CDR3 protein are joined into one entry that keeps the most common DNA and genes. A total of roughly 380,000 distinct CDR3 sequences appear in this sample, roughly 13% of them only once. The ten largest account for approximately 9.9% of the sample. Sample: blood. The receptors come from a woman aged 60-75 years with Graves' hyperthyroidism.

This clonotype was seen many times. The V gene is TRBV7-2, the J gene TRBJ2-7, with 7 bases fitting TRBD1. The CDR3 has 14 residues. V was clipped by 3 bases and J by 3 bases; unmatched bases: 5. The germline V gene encodes CDR1 SGHTA and CDR2 FQGNSA. CDR3 loop: CASSFSGGHYEQYF. As DNA, the CDR3 is TGTGCCAGCAGCTTTTCAGGGGGTCACTACGAGCAGTACTTC.

Comment on this clonotype: The junction does not match germline at one end; this may be a read error. CDR3 DNA: TGTGCCACCGGTGATTCAGGCGGAAACTATGGCTACACCTTC. This encodes CATGDSGGNYGYTF. The rearrangement joins TRBV24-1 to TRBJ1-2; D remains ambiguous. Germline assignment: CDR1 KGHDR and CDR2 SFDVKD. The CDR3 has 14 amino acids.

The chain joins TRBV5-4 to TRBJ2-1; 8 bases agree with TRBD1. The CDR3 has 16 residues. V was clipped by 1 base and J by 5 bases; unmatched bases: 8. The germline V gene has CDR1 SGHNT and CDR2 YYREEE (reference sequence). The DNA of the CDR3 is TGTGCCAGCAGCTTGAGTACGAGACAGGGGAACAATGAGCAGTTCTTC. This sequence encodes CASSLSTRQGNNEQFF.

This clonotype was seen repeatedly, ten times or more. J is TRBJ2-1 and V is TRBV20-1; TRBD2 agrees at 7 bases. Losses at the gene ends were 6 bases for V and 4 bases for J; bases not matched to a gene: 9. This CDR3 comprises 14 residues. Germline V CDR1 and CDR2: DFQATT, SNEGSKA (reference sequence). In nucleotides, the CDR3 is TGCAGTGCGACGCTAGCTAGCGGATACAATGAGCAGTTCTTC. This sequence encodes CSATLASGYNEQFF.

This clonotype turned up a few times. With a much larger clone just one base away, this may be a read error. V and J are TRBV7-9 and TRBJ2-7; D could derive from TRBD1 or TRBD2 (6 bases each). The V gene's germline CDR1 is SEHNR and CDR2 FQNEAQ (reference sequence). CDR3 length: 15 residues. CDR3 sequence reads: CASSLAGGSTYERYF. The CDR3 DNA reads TGTGCCAGCAGCTTAGCGGGGGGCTCCACCTACGAGCGGTACTTC.

At least ten counts were recorded for this clonotype. V is TRBV11-3 and J is TRBJ2-3; 10 bases agree with TRBD2. Trimming removed 3 bases from V and 3 bases from J; junction bases left unmatched: 9. This CDR3 has 17 residues. In germline, CDR1 is SGHNT, CDR2 YENEEA. In DNA form, the CDR3 reads TGTGCCAGCAGCTTGGGATCGAGTAGCGGGGGGACAGATACGCAGTATTTT. It translates to CASSLGSSSGGTDTQYF.

This clonotype was picked up many times. The chain has TRBV7-9 and TRBJ2-1; D unresolved. The CDR3 is 14 amino acids. Trimming cost V 4 bases and J 12 bases, with 19 bases left between them. The germline V gene has CDR1 SEHNR and CDR2 FQNEAQ (reference sequence). CDR3 bases: TGTGCCAGCAGCTCGCGCTGGCTCCCAGCAGGGCAGTTCTTC. Translating it yields CASSSRWLPAGQFF.

This clonotype was counted ten times or more. The V gene is TRBV20-1, the J gene TRBJ1-5, with a possible D match to TRBD1 (6 bases). CDR3 length: 15 amino acids. V dropped 7 bases and J dropped 2 bases, with 18 bases sitting between them. The germline gives CDR1 DFQATT, CDR2 SNEGSKA (reference sequence). CDR3 protein: CSVMRLAGGNQPQHF. CDR3 DNA: TGCAGTGTAATGCGGTTGGCAGGGGGCAATCAGCCCCAGCATTTT.

This clonotype has a count of ten or more. The V gene is TRBV12-5, the J gene TRBJ2-5; 9 nucleotides match TRBD1. This CDR3 is built from 16 residues. Germline loops: CDR1 LGHNT, CDR2 FRNRAP. V shed 1 base and J 2 bases; nucleotides not matched to a gene: 5. CDR3 coding DNA: TGTGCTAGTGGTTTGGGCACAGGGGGCACTCAAGAGACCCAGTACTTC. Amino acids: CASGLGTGGTQETQYF.